The rows below give T cell receptor beta chains drawn from one sample of a study of control samples from healthy donors and cancer patients. The method was immunoSEQ multiplex PCR; TCRdb's version includes in-frame clones alone and lacks a portion of them. The table lists roughly 100,000 clones, about four fifths of them singletons. Sequencing was performed on blood. Receptors originate from a woman aged 45-60 years in good health. CDR3s include the opening cysteine and the closing phenylalanine or tryptophan. D genes are given only for firm matches.

NA,TRBV11-3,CASSFRFPYEQYF
NA,TRBV6-2/TRBV6-3,CASSKMVVREKLFF
NA,TRBV7-9,CASSLAGAGANVLTF
NA,TRBV11-2,CASSLEQGNYEQYF
NA,TRBV6-2/TRBV6-3,CASSYDGRELYGYTF
NA,TRBV6-5,CASSYTSFGNYEQYF
NA,TRBV7-6,CASSLRRNGTQYF
NA,TRBV4-2,CASSQEGLAAETQYF
TRBD2,TRBV11-3,CASGPYGSSGSTDTQYF
TRBD1,TRBV10-1,CASSLRGTGGNQPQHF
NA,TRBV21-1,CASKPGLEYEQYF
NA,TRBV12-3/TRBV12-4,CASSLTNYQPQHF
NA,TRBV2,CASPSVSAEETQYF
TRBD1,TRBV18,CASSPPEPTGRYGYTF
NA,TRBV19,CASSTLGLPEETQYF
NA,TRBV6-1,CASSEVKLSDTQYF
TRBD2,TRBV6-5,CASSRSSGGTGELFF
TRBD2,TRBV4-2,CASSQEQGLANNEQFF
NA,TRBV7-9,CASSGPKKLFF
NA,TRBV20-1,CSASFPSQSEKLFF
NA,TRBV18,CASSPVQQNTGELFF
TRBD1,TRBV14,CASRRTGAYEQYF
NA,TRBV30,CAWNRAGTKRPQYF
TRBD1,TRBV6-1,CASSEAWAGTGWSFGETQYF
NA,TRBV5-6,CASSYPRGVDNSPLHF
TRBD1,TRBV2,CASSVETGTNSPLHF
NA,TRBV7-9,CASSLTPQETQYF
NA,TRBV5-8,CASSFASLVQETQYF
TRBD1,TRBV7-2,CASSERTGPNTEAFF
TRBD1,TRBV2,CASSMDRGRLDEKLFF
NA,TRBV28,CASSSPRGGNEKLFF
TRBD1,TRBV9,CASAQGAGGNEQFF
NA,TRBV28,CASSTGYAYMNTEAFF
NA,TRBV6-1,CASSEPGQSYEQYF
TRBD2,TRBV19,CASQSPGLAGGETQYF
TRBD1,TRBV4-3,CASSQDPGGQGDGELFF